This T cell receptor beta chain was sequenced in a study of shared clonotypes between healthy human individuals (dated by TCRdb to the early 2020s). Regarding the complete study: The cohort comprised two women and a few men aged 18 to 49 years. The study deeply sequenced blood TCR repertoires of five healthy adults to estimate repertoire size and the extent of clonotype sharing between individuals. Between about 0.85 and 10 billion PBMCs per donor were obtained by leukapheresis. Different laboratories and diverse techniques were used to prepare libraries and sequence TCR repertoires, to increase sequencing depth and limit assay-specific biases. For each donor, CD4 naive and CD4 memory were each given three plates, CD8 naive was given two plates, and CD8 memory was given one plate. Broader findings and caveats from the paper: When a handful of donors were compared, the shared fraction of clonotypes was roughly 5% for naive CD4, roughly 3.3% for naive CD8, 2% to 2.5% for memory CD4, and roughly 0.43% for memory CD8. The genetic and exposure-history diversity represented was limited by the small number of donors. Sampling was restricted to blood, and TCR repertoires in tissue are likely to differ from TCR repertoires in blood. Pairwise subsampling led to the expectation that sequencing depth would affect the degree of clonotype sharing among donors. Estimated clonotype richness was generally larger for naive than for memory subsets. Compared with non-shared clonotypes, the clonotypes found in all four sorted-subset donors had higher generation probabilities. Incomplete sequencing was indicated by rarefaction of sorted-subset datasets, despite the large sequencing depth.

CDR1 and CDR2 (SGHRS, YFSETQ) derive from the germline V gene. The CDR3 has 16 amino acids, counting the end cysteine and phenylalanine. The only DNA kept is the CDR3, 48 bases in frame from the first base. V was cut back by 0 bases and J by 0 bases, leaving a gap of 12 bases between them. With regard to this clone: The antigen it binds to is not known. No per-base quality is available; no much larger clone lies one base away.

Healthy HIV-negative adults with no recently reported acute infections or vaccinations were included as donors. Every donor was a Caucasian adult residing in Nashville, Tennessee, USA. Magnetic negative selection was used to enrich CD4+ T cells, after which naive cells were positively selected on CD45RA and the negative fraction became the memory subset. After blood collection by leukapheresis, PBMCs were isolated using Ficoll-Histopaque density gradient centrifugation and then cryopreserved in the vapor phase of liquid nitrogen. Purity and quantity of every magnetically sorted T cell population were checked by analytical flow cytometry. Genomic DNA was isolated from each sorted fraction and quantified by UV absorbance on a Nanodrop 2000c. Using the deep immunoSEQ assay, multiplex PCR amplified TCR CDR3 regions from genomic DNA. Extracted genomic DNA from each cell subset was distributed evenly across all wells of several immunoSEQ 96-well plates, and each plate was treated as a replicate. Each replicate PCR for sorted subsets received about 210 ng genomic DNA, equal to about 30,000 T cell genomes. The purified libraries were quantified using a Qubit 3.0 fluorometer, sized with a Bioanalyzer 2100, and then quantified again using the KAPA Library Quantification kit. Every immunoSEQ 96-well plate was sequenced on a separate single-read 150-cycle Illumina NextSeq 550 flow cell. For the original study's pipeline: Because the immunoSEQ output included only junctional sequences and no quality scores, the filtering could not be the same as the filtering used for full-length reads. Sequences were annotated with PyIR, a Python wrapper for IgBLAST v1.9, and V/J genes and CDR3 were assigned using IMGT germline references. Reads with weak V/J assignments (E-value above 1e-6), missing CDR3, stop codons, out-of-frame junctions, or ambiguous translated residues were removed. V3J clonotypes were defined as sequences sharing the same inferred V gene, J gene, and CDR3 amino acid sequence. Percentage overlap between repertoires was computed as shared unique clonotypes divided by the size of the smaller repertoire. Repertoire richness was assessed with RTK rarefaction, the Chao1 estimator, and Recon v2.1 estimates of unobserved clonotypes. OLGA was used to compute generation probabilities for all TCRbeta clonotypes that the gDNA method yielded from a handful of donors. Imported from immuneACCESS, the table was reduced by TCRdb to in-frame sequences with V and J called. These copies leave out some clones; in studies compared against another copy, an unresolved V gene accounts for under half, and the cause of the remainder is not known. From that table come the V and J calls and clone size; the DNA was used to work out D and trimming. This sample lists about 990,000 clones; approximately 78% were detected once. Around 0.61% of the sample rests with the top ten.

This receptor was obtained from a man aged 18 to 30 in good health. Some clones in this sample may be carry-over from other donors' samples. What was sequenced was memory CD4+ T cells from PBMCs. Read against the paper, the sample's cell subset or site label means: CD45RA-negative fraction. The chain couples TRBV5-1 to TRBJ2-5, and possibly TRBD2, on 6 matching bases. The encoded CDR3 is CASSLGAGAHQETQYF. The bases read TGCGCCAGCAGCTTGGGAGCGGGCGCACACCAAGAGACCCAGTACTTC.